The 15 T cell receptor beta chains listed next were all sequenced from one sample in a study of OX40 agonist ivuxolimab in advanced cancers. Method: immunoSEQ multiplex PCR; TCRdb's copy keeps in-frame clones and lacks some. The data hold approximately 46,000 clones, with more than 70% observed a single time. Sample: CD4+ or CD8+ T cells sorted from blood, taken in a trial of the OX40 agonist ivuxolimab. These TCRs come from an adult with an advanced solid tumor such as melanoma, head and neck, liver or kidney cancer.

This chain uses TRBV7-9 with TRBJ2-1; 12 bases map to TRBD2. Trimming removed 5 bases from V and 3 bases from J; junction bases left unmatched: 8. The CDR3 has 17 amino acids. In germline, CDR1 is SEHNR, CDR2 FQNEAQ (reference sequence). The CDR3 sequence: CASSPGTSGLIYNEQFF. In nucleotides, the CDR3 is TGTGCCAGCAGCCCGGGGACTAGCGGGCTTATCTACAATGAGCAGTTCTTC.

V gene TRBV7-3 combines with J gene TRBJ2-2; the match to TRBD2 covers 8 bases. The junction had 7 bases not matched to a gene; V was cut back by 7 bases and J by 3 bases. Germline CDR1 reads SGHTA; CDR2 reads FQGTGA. The CDR3 loop spans 15 amino acids. The CDR3 DNA follows: TGTGCCAGCACCTCCTCGGGGGGGCACACCGGGGAGCTGTTTTTT. This encodes CASTSSGGHTGELFF.

The rearrangement links TRBV9 to TRBJ1-3; the D gene is possibly TRBD1 (6 bases). The length of the CDR3 is 14 residues. V was trimmed by 1 base and J by 6 bases, leaving 11 bases between them. CDR1 SGDLS and CDR2 YYNGEE come from the germline V gene. In DNA, the CDR3 is TGTGCCAGCAGCGTACAGGGACAAGAAAACACCATATATTTT. Protein: CASSVQGQENTIYF.

This clone occurred once. CDR3 sequence: CASTDIGLSEAFF. DNA of the CDR3: TGTGCCAGTACGGACATCGGCCTTTCTGAAGCTTTCTTT. This chain joins TRBV19 and TRBJ1-1, with D perhaps matching TRBD1 (5 bases). Germline-derived CDR1 and CDR2 are LNHDA and SQIVND (reference sequence). The V end lost 7 bases, the J end lost 6 bases, and 15 bases lay between the germline ends. The CDR3 consists of 13 residues.

V and J are TRBV9 and TRBJ2-3; TRBD2 matches at 7 bases. CDR3 length equals 16 residues. Looked up from germline, CDR1 is SGDLS and CDR2 is YYNGEE. V shed 0 bases and J 0 bases; nucleotides not matched to a gene: 4. The CDR3 here is CASSVGNSGSTDTQYF. In nucleotides, the CDR3 is TGTGCCAGCAGCGTAGGAAATAGCGGGAGCACAGATACGCAGTATTTT. The full variable domain, its missing parts supplied by reference TRBV9 and TRBJ2-3, is DSGVTQTPKHLITATGQRVTLRCSPRSGDLSVYWYQQSLDQGLQFLIQYYNGEERAKGNILERFSAQQFPDLHSELNLSSLELGDSALYFCASSVGNSGSTDTQYFGPGTRLTVL.

Comment on this clone: One end of the junction varies from germline; a read error may be responsible. This chain joins TRBV7-7 and TRBJ2-5; TRBD1 matches at 7 bases. Germline CDR1 reads SSHAT; CDR2 reads FNYEAQ (reference sequence). This CDR3 region has 14 residues. In DNA form, the CDR3 reads TGTGCTAGCAGTCCCGGGACAGAGAAAGAGACCCAGTACTTC. Translating gives CASSPGTEKETQYF.

V gene TRBV5-4 combines with J gene TRBJ1-2; D might be TRBD1 (5 bases). The germline V gene has CDR1 SGHNT and CDR2 YYREEE (reference sequence). This CDR3 spans 15 amino acids. V lost 4 bases, J lost 2 bases, and 15 bases lay in between. The chain's CDR3 is CASSKLQAPNYGYTF. The CDR3 nucleotides are TGTGCCAGCAGCAAATTACAGGCCCCGAACTATGGCTACACCTTC.

The chain has TRBV5-6 and TRBJ1-2; 8 bases map to TRBD1. The CDR3 contains 15 residues. With V trimmed by 7 bases and J by 4 bases, 12 bases remained unmatched. The germline V gene has CDR1 SGHDT and CDR2 YYEEEE. DNA for the CDR3: TGTGCCAGCGGACCCGGGGGGACAGGACGCTATGGCTACACCTTC. Amino acids: CASGPGGTGRYGYTF.

V gene TRBV6-5 combines with J gene TRBJ2-2, with D possibly being TRBD2 (5 bases). The CDR3 spans 13 residues. CDR1 MNHEY and CDR2 SVGAGI come from the germline V gene. V lost 5 bases, J lost 7 bases, and 11 bases lay in between. The CDR3, as DNA: TGTGCCAGCAGTGTGGACTTTAACGGGGAGCTGTTTTTT. Translation: CASSVDFNGELFF.

The J gene is TRBJ2-2, the V gene TRBV9, with a possible D match to TRBD2 (6 bases). Trimming stripped 3 bases from V and 6 bases from J, with 12 bases between. Germline V lookup: CDR1 SGDLS, CDR2 YYNGEE. The CDR3 totals 14 residues. CDR3: CASSGLANAGELFF. In DNA, the CDR3 is TGTGCCAGCAGCGGTCTAGCGAATGCCGGGGAGCTGTTTTTT.

DNA for the CDR3: TGTGCCAGCAGCGCCATCGACGAGGAAAAACTGTTTTTT. Encoded protein: CASSAIDEEKLFF. The V and J genes are TRBV4-2 and TRBJ1-4; D gene uncertain. The CDR3 is made up of 13 amino acids. Germline V gene lookup returns CDR1 LGHNA and CDR2 YNFKEQ. Trimming removed 5 bases from V and 8 bases from J, with 12 bases in between.

The rearrangement joins TRBV7-3 to TRBJ2-1, with 12 bases fitting TRBD2. Germline V gives CDR1 SGHTA, CDR2 FQGTGA. V was clipped by 5 bases and J by 9 bases; unmatched bases: 8. The CDR3 is made up of 15 amino acids. Here the CDR3 DNA reads TGTGCCAGCAGCCTACAACCGGGACTAGCGGGTGAGCAGTTCTTC. Translating gives CASSLQPGLAGEQFF.

This chain joins TRBV7-3 and TRBJ2-1; possibly TRBD1 for D (5 bases). V dropped 2 bases and J dropped 0 bases, with 8 bases sitting between them. The CDR3 extends over 15 amino acids. Per the germline V gene, CDR1 is SGHTA and CDR2 is FQGTGA. For the CDR3, the DNA is TGTGCCAGCAGCTTAGGGGCTAGCTCCTACAATGAGCAGTTCTTC. It codes for CASSLGASSYNEQFF. Looking up the rest from reference TRBV7-3 and TRBJ2-1 gives the full variable domain: GAGVSQTPSNKVTEKGKYVELRCDPISGHTALYWYRQSLGQGPEFLIYFQGTGAADDSGLPNDRFFAVRPEGSVSTLKIQRTERGDSAVYLCASSLGASSYNEQFFGPGTRLTVL.

This clone showed up just once. V usage is TRBV19 and J usage is TRBJ2-2, with TRBD1 matching over 9 bases. The germline gives CDR1 LNHDA, CDR2 SQIVND (reference sequence). Losses at the gene ends were 7 bases for V and 0 bases for J; bases not matched to a gene: 12. The CDR3 runs 18 residues. The CDR3 DNA reads as TGTGCCAGTACCAAAAGGGTCACAGGGGGCGCGAACACCGGGGAGCTGTTTTTT. This codes for CASTKRVTGGANTGELFF.

The chain is built from TRBV14 and TRBJ2-1; D unclear. Germline V gives CDR1 SGHDN, CDR2 FVKESK. V lost 3 bases to trimming and J lost 9 bases, with 9 bases between them. The CDR3 spans 12 residues. Here the CDR3 DNA reads TGTGCCAGCAGCCACCCGGTAGGTGAGCAGTTCTTC. Translation: CASSHPVGEQFF.